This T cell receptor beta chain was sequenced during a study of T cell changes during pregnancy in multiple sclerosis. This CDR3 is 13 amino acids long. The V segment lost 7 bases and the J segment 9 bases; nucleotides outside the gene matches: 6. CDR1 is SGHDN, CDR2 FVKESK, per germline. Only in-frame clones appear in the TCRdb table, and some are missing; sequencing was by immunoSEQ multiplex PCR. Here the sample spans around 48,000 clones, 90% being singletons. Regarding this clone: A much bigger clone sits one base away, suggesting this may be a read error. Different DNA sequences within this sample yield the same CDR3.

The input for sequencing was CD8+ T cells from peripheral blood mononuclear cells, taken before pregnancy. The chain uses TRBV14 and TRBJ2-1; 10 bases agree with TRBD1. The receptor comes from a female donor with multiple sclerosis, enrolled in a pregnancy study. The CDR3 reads CASKGQGWGEQFF. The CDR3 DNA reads TGTGCCAGCAAGGGACAGGGGTGGGGTGAGCAGTTCTTC. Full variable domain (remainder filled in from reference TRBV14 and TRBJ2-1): EAGVTQFPSHSVIEKGQTVTLRCDPISGHDNLYWYRRVMGKEIKFLLHFVKESKQDESGMPNNRFLAERTGGTYSTLKVQPAELEDSGVYFCASKGQGWGEQFFGPGTRLTVL.